Each of the 20 T cell receptor beta chains below was sequenced from the same sample in a study of shared clonotypes between healthy human individuals. Sequenced by immunoSEQ multiplex PCR; TCRdb stores in-frame clones only, minus some. Among around 2.5 million clones listed, 80% to 95% were seen once. The specimen was naive CD4+ T cells from PBMCs. As for subset: CD45RA+ positively selected. The receptors were gathered from a man in his late teens or twenties in good health. Some clones in this sample may be carry-over from other donors' samples.

The chain couples TRBV4-3 to TRBJ2-1; 10 nucleotides agree with TRBD2. This CDR3 spans 18 amino acids. Trimming cost V 0 bases and J 4 bases; bases outside gene matches: 9. Per germline, CDR1 LGHNA and CDR2 YSLEER. The CDR3 coding sequence is TGCGCCAGCAGCCAAGAGCCCCCAACTAGCGGGGCATACAATGAGCAGTTCTTC. Translating it yields CASSQEPPTSGAYNEQFF.

The chain recombines TRBV11-2 with TRBJ2-1; TRBD2 aligns across 7 bases. The CDR3 has 15 amino acids. CDR1 and CDR2 from the germline V gene are SGHAT and FQNNGV. J lost 6 bases, V lost 2 bases, and 7 bases had no gene match. CDR3 residues: CASSLFRLATNEQFF. The CDR3, as DNA: TGTGCCAGCAGCTTATTTCGACTAGCTACCAATGAGCAGTTCTTC.

The chain recombines TRBV5-1 with TRBJ2-7, with no clear D. This CDR3 has 18 amino acids. The ends were cut back, 1 base at V and 4 bases at J, with 24 bases in the middle. Germline assignment: CDR1 SGHRS and CDR2 YFSETQ. The CDR3 coding sequence is TGCGCCAGCAGCTTGAGTAGTTCCCCATTGAGGTCTGGGTACGAGCAGTACTTC. It codes for CASSLSSSPLRSGYEQYF.

The chain links TRBV4-1 to TRBJ1-5; D may be TRBD1 (6 bases). Per germline, CDR1 MGHRA and CDR2 YSYEKL. Trimming pared 0 bases from V and 4 bases from J, leaving 16 bases between. The CDR3 totals 17 residues. CDR3 nucleotide sequence: TGCGCCAGCAGCCAAGACCTGCCAGGGACACGAAATCAGCCCCAGCATTTT. Amino acid sequence: CASSQDLPGTRNQPQHF.

This clone was seen just once. The rearrangement joins TRBV9 to TRBJ2-6; TRBD1 aligns across 8 bases. The CDR3 covers 17 residues. Germline V gene sequence: CDR1 SGDLS, CDR2 YYNGEE. V lost 2 bases, J lost 4 bases, and 8 bases stayed unmatched. The CDR3: CASSVMSGGAGANVLTF. DNA for the CDR3: TGTGCCAGCAGCGTTATGTCAGGGGGCGCCGGGGCCAACGTCCTGACTTTC.

The chain is built from TRBV15 and TRBJ1-1; no firm D call. Trimming removed 9 bases from V and 5 bases from J, with 13 bases in between. The CDR3 spans 12 residues. Germline V gene lookup returns CDR1 LNHNV and CDR2 YYDKDF (reference sequence). In DNA form, the CDR3 reads TGTGCCACTATTGCTACGGGGACTGAAGCTTTCTTT. This translates into CATIATGTEAFF.

The rearrangement joins TRBV28 to TRBJ2-1; 7 positions match TRBD2. The V segment lost 8 bases and the J segment 9 bases; nucleotides outside the gene matches: 13. The CDR3 runs 14 residues. Germline CDR1 MDHEN, CDR2 SYDVKM. The CDR3 spells CASLRDYLAGEQFF. CDR3 bases: TGTGCCAGCCTCCGGGACTACCTTGCCGGTGAGCAGTTCTTC. Complete variable domain (other parts from reference TRBV28 and TRBJ2-1): DVKVTQSSRYLVKRTGEKVFLECVQDMDHENMFWYRQDPGLGLRLIYFSYDVKMKEKGDIPEGYSVSREKKERFSLILESASTNQTSMYLCASLRDYLAGEQFFGPGTRLTVL.

V is TRBV18 and J is TRBJ1-1, with D perhaps matching TRBD1 (6 bases). This CDR3 is built from 17 residues. The ends were cut back, 3 bases at V and 1 base at J, with 18 bases in the middle. CDR1 and CDR2 (germline): KGHSH, LQKENI. The CDR3 region is CASSPLGDPTGNTEAFF. CDR3 nucleotides: TGTGCCAGCTCACCTTTGGGCGACCCGACAGGGAACACTGAAGCTTTCTTT.

The V and J genes are TRBV11-3 and TRBJ2-3; D is unresolved. Germline loops: CDR1 SGHNT, CDR2 YENEEA. The V gene lost 0 bases and the J gene lost 5 bases, with 9 bases spanning the gap. The CDR3 runs to 14 residues. As DNA, the CDR3 is TGTGCCAGCAGCTTAGATGGCGGAAAAGATACGCAGTATTTT. Its translation: CASSLDGGKDTQYF.

The chain uses TRBV19 and TRBJ1-2, with TRBD1 as a possible D gene (6 bases). Trimming removed 5 bases at V and 3 bases at J, with 16 bases between. This CDR3 has 15 amino acids. Germline V gene lookup returns CDR1 LNHDA and CDR2 SQIVND (reference sequence). The CDR3 nucleotides read TGTGCCAGTAGTGCAGATAAACAGGGATACTATGGCTACACCTTC. It translates to CASSADKQGYYGYTF.

This chain links TRBV6-6 with TRBJ1-1, with D unresolved. The CDR3 is 13 residues long. The germline V gene encodes CDR1 MNHNY and CDR2 SVGAGI (reference sequence). The germline V and J ends were trimmed by 2 bases and 4 bases, with 8 bases remaining between them. CDR3 sequence: CASSYEEGTEAFF. DNA of the CDR3: TGTGCCAGCAGTTACGAGGAAGGCACTGAAGCTTTCTTT.

The chain couples TRBV7-9 to TRBJ2-1; a possible D gene is TRBD2 (6 bases). The germline V gene encodes CDR1 SEHNR and CDR2 FQNEAQ (reference sequence). This CDR3 spans 12 amino acids. V lost 4 bases and J 10 bases, leaving 11 bases between the germline ends. This CDR3 is CASSSRGMEQFF. The CDR3 bases are TGTGCCAGCAGCTCCCGGGGGATGGAGCAGTTCTTC.

The chain joins TRBV14 to TRBJ1-2; TRBD1 agrees at 8 bases. This CDR3 comprises 17 residues. The ends lost 2 bases at V and 5 bases at J; junction bases unmatched: 13. CDR1 is SGHDN and CDR2 is FVKESK in the germline V gene. The CDR3 DNA is TGTGCCAGCAGCCAAAGCGGTAGACGGCAGGGGGCTTATGGCTACACCTTC. Protein sequence: CASSQSGRRQGAYGYTF. The full variable domain, rest sourced from reference TRBV14 and TRBJ1-2, is EAGVTQFPSHSVIEKGQTVTLRCDPISGHDNLYWYRRVMGKEIKFLLHFVKESKQDESGMPNNRFLAERTGGTYSTLKVQPAELEDSGVYFCASSQSGRRQGAYGYTFGSGTRLTVV.

This clone was seen a few times. This chain connects TRBV6-1 to TRBJ1-5, with D unclear. The CDR3 is made up of 15 amino acids. Per germline, CDR1 MNHNS and CDR2 SASEGT. Trimming removed 2 bases from V and 4 bases from J, with 12 bases in between. In DNA, the CDR3 is TGTGCCAGCAGTGAAAGGCCAGAGACGAATCAGCCCCAGCATTTT. Protein product: CASSERPETNQPQHF.

V usage is TRBV11-2 and J usage is TRBJ2-5; D is unclear. CDR1 is SGHAT, CDR2 FQNNGV, per germline. V was trimmed by 1 base and J by 3 bases, leaving 6 bases between them. CDR3 length: 13 amino acids. This CDR3 reads CASSLGRKETQYF. In nucleotides, the CDR3 is TGTGCCAGCAGCTTAGGCAGGAAAGAGACCCAGTACTTC.

The rearrangement links TRBV6-6 to TRBJ2-7; D gene unclear. Germline CDR1 reads MNHNY; CDR2 reads SVGAGI (reference sequence). The CDR3 spans 14 residues. The V gene lost 2 bases and the J gene lost 0 bases, with 8 bases spanning the gap. CDR3 DNA sequence: TGTGCCAGCAGTTACGAGCGAGTCTCCTACGAGCAGTACTTC. It is translated as CASSYERVSYEQYF.

This chain links TRBV7-2 with TRBJ1-1; D not resolved. V lost 1 base and J lost 7, with 19 bases in between. This CDR3 comprises 16 residues. Germline V gene sequence: CDR1 SGHTA, CDR2 FQGNSA. As DNA, the CDR3 is TGTGCCAGCAGCTTAGGACCAGTCGGGAGCCAGTTTGAAGCTTTCTTT. It specifies CASSLGPVGSQFEAFF.

The chain employs TRBV4-3 and TRBJ2-4; D gene ambiguous. The V gene's germline CDR1 is LGHNA and CDR2 YSLEER. V lost 1 base to trimming and J lost 7 bases, with 8 bases between them. The CDR3 extends over 13 amino acids. In DNA form, the CDR3 reads TGCGCCAGCAGCCAAGGGCCGAGGAACATTCAGTACTTC. It is translated as CASSQGPRNIQYF.

The chain links TRBV19 to TRBJ2-3; 7 bases align to TRBD1. J was trimmed by 0 bases and V by 9 bases; bases with no gene match: 3. CDR1 and CDR2 (germline): LNHDA, SQIVND (reference sequence). The CDR3 covers 13 residues. The CDR3 DNA reads as TGTGCCAGCCGGGACAGTAGCACAGATACGCAGTATTTT. It translates to CASRDSSTDTQYF.

The chain has TRBV7-7 and TRBJ2-2; D perhaps matches TRBD2 (6 bases). The V gene lost 4 bases and the J gene lost 6 bases, with 9 bases spanning the gap. Germline V CDR1 and CDR2: SSHAT, FNYEAQ (reference sequence). This CDR3 comprises 13 residues. CDR3 nucleotides: TGTGCCAGCAGCTCTCAGCGGGCCGGGGAGCTGTTTTTT. Translated, it gives CASSSQRAGELFF.